This T cell receptor beta chain was identified in a study of vaccination and CD4 T cells after COVID-19. Study background: Convalescents were six males and four females, two of them Hispanic.

Indicated treatment: 10-day PBMC culture with coronavirus spike peptide pools or control peptides (ViraFEST assay). Once peptide pools had expanded antigen-specific T cells, ViraFEST sequenced TCRs. There were positive PCR dates ranging from March to December 2020, all predating US Alpha, Beta and Delta variants. After about 11 days of culture, CD4+ T cells were negatively selected. Cultured CD4+ T-cell DNA underwent Oncomine TCR Beta short-read sequencing. MiXCR, applied by TCRdb to the PCR reads, yields one record per CDR3 protein. Seen here are about 15,000 distinct CDR3 sequences, 48% observed once, and the top ten hold 9% to 15%. Note on this clonotype: Its antigen is unidentified.

Trimming shortened V by 4 bases and J by 6 bases, and 19 bases separated the two germline ends. The germline CDR1 and CDR2 sequences are SNHLY and FYNNEI. This CDR3 spans 15 amino acids. The chain combines TRBV2 with TRBJ2-7; D is uncertain. The TCR originated in a human donor who had recovered from COVID-19. Material for sequencing was CD4+ T cells from blood, cultured in vitro. CDR3 in DNA: TGTGCCAGCAGTGGTGCGAATCGGGCCGTGGCCGAGCAGTACTTC. This sequence encodes CASSGANRAVAEQYF. Full variable domain (missing parts from reference TRBV2 and TRBJ2-7): EPEVTQTPSHQVTQMGQEVILRCVPISNHLYFYWYRQILGQKVEFLVSFYNNEISEKSEIFDDQFSVERPDGSNFTLKIRSTKLEDSAMYFCASSGANRAVAEQYFGPGTRLTVT.